The clone carrying this TCR beta chain was observed a few times. Antigen specificity is unknown. In the authors' workflow: Because ImmunoSEQ provided only junction sequences with no quality scores, the filtering differed. Libraries were prepared by immunoSEQ multiplex PCR; TCRdb keeps only in-frame clonotypes and omits some of them. D and trimming were read from the DNA, whereas the V and J calls and clone size are those reported in that table. The sample lists roughly 1,100,000 clones, about 76% occurring once. These data originate in a study of shared clonotypes between healthy human individuals. Points from the study as a whole: The study sampled only blood, and tissue repertoires likely differ.

Trimming removed 0 bases from V and 8 bases from J, with 15 bases in between. This CDR3 is built from 15 residues. Germline V gene lookup returns CDR1 SGHRS and CDR2 YFSETQ. The sequence was collected from a man younger than 35 in good health. The chain is built from TRBV5-1 and TRBJ2-1; TRBD2 is a possible D gene (5 bases). Sequenced: memory CD4+ T cells sorted from blood. As for subset: CD45RA-negative fraction. CDR3 DNA: TGCGCCAGCAGCTTGGTTGGTCATGCCGGGGATGAGCAGTTCTTC. Amino acids: CASSLVGHAGDEQFF.